Reported below is one TCR beta chain. The V end lost 1 base, the J end lost 1 base, and 13 bases lay between the germline ends. Germline V gene data show CDR1 as SGHTA and CDR2 as FQGNSA. The CDR3 runs 16 residues. RNA amounts of roughly 0.45 to 1 ug underwent reverse transcription with random hexamers. TCRdb passed the immunoSEQ multiplex PCR reads through MiXCR, listing each CDR3 protein once. The sample records about 250,000 distinct CDR3 sequences, 93% being singletons. The sample belongs to a study of CD8 T cells in Susac syndrome. V is TRBV7-2 and J is TRBJ1-1, with unresolved D. The sample consisted of CD4+ T cells from PBMCs. This TCR was recovered from a human donor with multiple sclerosis. The CDR3 here is CASSLESWYRNTEAFF. CDR3 nucleotides: TGTGCCAGCAGCTTAGAGTCTTGGTATCGGAACACTGAAGCTTTCTTT.